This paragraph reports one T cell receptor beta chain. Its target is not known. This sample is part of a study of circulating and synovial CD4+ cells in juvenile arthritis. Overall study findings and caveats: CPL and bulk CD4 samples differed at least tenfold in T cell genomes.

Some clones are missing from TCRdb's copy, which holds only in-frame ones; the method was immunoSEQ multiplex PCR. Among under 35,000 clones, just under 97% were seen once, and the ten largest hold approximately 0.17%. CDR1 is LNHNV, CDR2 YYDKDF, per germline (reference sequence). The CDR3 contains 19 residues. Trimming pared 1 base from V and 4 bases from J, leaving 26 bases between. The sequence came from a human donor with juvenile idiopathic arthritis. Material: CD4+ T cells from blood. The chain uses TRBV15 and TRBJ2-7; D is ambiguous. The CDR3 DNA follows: TGTGCCACCAGCAGAGGACTCCCGGAATTCCTCCCGAGAGGATACGAGCAGTACTTC. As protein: CATSRGLPEFLPRGYEQYF.